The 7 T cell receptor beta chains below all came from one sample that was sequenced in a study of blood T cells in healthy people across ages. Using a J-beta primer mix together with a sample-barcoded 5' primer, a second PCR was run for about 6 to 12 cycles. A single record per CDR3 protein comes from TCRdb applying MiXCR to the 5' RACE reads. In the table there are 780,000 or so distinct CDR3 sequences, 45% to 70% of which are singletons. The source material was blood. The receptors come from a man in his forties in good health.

The DNA of the CDR3 is TGTGCCAGCAGTTTTCGCGGGGGGCTCTACAATGAGCAGTTCTTC. Amino acids: CASSFRGGLYNEQFF. V and J are TRBV12-3 or TRBV12-4 and TRBJ2-1; 8 positions match TRBD2. The V segment lost 3 bases and the J segment 3 bases; nucleotides outside the gene matches: 4. The CDR3 contains 15 residues.

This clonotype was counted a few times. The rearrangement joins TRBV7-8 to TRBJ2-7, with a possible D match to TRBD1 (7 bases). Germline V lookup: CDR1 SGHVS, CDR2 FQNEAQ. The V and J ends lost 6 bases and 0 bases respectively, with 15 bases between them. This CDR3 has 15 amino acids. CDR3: CASSGGTDSSYEQYF. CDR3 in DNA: TGTGCCAGCAGTGGAGGGACAGATTCCTCCTACGAGCAGTACTTC.

Written as DNA, the CDR3 is TGCGCCAGCAGCTTGCAACCTCAGACAGGGGGAGAGACCCAGTACTTC. It yields the protein CASSLQPQTGGETQYF. The rearrangement uses TRBV5-1 and TRBJ2-5, with 9 bases fitting TRBD1. CDR3 length: 16 residues. Germline CDR1 reads SGHRS; CDR2 reads YFSETQ. The V segment lost 1 base and the J segment 4 bases; nucleotides outside the gene matches: 8.

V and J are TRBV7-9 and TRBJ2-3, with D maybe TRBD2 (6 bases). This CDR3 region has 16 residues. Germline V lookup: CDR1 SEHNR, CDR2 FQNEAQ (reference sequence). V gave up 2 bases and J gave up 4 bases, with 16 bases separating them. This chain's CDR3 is CASSLRPEGRADTQYF. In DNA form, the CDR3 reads TGTGCCAGCAGCTTAAGGCCGGAGGGCCGGGCAGATACGCAGTATTTT.

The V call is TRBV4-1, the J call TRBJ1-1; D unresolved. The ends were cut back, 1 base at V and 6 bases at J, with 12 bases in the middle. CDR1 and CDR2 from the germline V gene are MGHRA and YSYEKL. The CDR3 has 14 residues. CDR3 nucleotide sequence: TGCGCCAGCAGCCAAGCTAAGGGTAGTGCTGAAGCTTTCTTT. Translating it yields CASSQAKGSAEAFF.

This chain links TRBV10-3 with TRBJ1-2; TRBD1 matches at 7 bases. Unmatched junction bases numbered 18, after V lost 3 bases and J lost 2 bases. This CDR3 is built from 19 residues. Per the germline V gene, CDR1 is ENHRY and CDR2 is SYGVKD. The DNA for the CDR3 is TGTGCCATCAGTGATGGGGTTGGCAGGGGGACCCTCAACAACTATGGCTACACCTTC. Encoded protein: CAISDGVGRGTLNNYGYTF.

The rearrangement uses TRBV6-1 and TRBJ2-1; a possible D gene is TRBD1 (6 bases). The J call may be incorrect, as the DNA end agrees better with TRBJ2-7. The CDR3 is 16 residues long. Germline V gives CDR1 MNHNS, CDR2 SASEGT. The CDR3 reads CASSAQGVASYNEQYF. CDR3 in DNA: TGTGCCAGCAGCGCACAGGGTGTGGCCTCCTACAATGAGCAGTACTTC.